Below, 10 T cell receptor beta chains from the same sample are listed, as sequenced in a study of T cell responses to AZD1222 COVID-19 vaccine. The table came from immunoSEQ multiplex PCR; TCRdb's copy has only in-frame clones and leaves some out. Of fewer than 130,000 clones listed, 92% are singletons. The sequencing here drew on peripheral blood, taken on day 0 of AZD1222 vaccination. The receptors come from an adult in good health.

The chain uses TRBV5-5 and TRBJ1-5; 9 bases line up with TRBD1. The CDR3 runs 15 residues. V lost 0 bases and J lost 6; bases outside the gene matches: 4. CDR1 SGHKS and CDR2 YYEKEE come from the germline V gene (reference sequence). The CDR3 loop is CASSLAGQGFQPQHF. As DNA, the CDR3 is TGTGCCAGCAGCTTGGCGGGACAGGGCTTTCAGCCCCAGCATTTT.

The chain uses TRBV3-1 (or the pseudogene TRBV3-2) and TRBJ1-3; D gene uncertain. The CDR3 length is 12 residues. Trimming removed 4 bases at V and 2 bases at J, with 3 bases between. CDR1 is LGHDT, CDR2 YNNKEL, per germline (reference sequence). The CDR3 DNA is TGTGCCAGCAGCCCCCCTGGAAACACCATATATTTT. Encoded protein: CASSPPGNTIYF.

The chain recombines TRBV3-1 (or the pseudogene TRBV3-2) with TRBJ1-6, with a tentative D call TRBD1 (6 bases). The length of the CDR3 is 16 residues. The V gene's germline CDR1 is LGHDT and CDR2 YNNKEL (reference sequence). V was pared by 1 base and J by 10 bases, with 17 bases between. This chain's CDR3 is CASSQGRGQGRSPLHF. The CDR3 DNA reads as TGTGCCAGCAGCCAAGGGCGGGGGCAGGGCCGCTCACCCCTCCACTTT.

The chain uses TRBV6-1 and TRBJ1-5; no clear D gene. Trimming pared 0 bases from V and 7 bases from J, leaving 10 bases between. Germline lookup yields CDR1 MNHNS and CDR2 SASEGT. There are 14 residues in the CDR3. Written as DNA, the CDR3 is TGTGCCAGCAGTGAAGCGCTGTCGGGACAGCCCCAGCATTTT. The encoded protein is CASSEALSGQPQHF.

The chain uses TRBV19 and TRBJ2-3; D is perhaps TRBD1 or TRBD2 (5 bases each). CDR1 and CDR2 (germline): LNHDA, SQIVND (reference sequence). This CDR3 region has 17 residues. V shed 1 base and J shed 3 bases, with 17 bases lying between them. The CDR3 reads CASSIGYWFEGTDTQYF. In DNA, the CDR3 is TGTGCCAGTAGTATAGGGTATTGGTTCGAGGGGACAGATACGCAGTATTTT.

The chain recombines TRBV12-3 or TRBV12-4 with TRBJ1-1; the match to TRBD1 covers 8 bases. This CDR3 region has 11 residues. J gave up 10 bases and V 6 bases, and 4 bases lay outside the gene matches. The CDR3 DNA follows: TGTGCCAGCAGCGCTGACAGGGGAGCTTTCTTT. Amino acid sequence: CASSADRGAFF.

The gene calls are TRBV5-1 and TRBJ1-6; 7 bases match TRBD1. CDR1 and CDR2 (germline): SGHRS, YFSETQ. This CDR3 comprises 15 residues. The J segment lost 8 bases and the V segment lost 5 bases, leaving 10 bases of the junction unmatched. CDR3 protein: CASSIATGMHSPLHF. The CDR3 DNA reads TGCGCCAGCAGTATTGCGACAGGGATGCATTCACCCCTCCACTTT.

In this sample, this clone turned up a few times. V and J are TRBV30 and TRBJ2-7; a possible D gene is TRBD1 (6 bases). The CDR3 runs to 12 residues. V lost 2 bases to trimming and J lost 4 bases, with 9 bases between them. CDR1 and CDR2 from the germline V gene are GTSNPN and SVGIG (reference sequence). The CDR3 here is CAWSPDRYEQYF. For the CDR3, the DNA is TGTGCCTGGAGTCCGGACAGATACGAGCAGTACTTC.

The chain employs TRBV30 and TRBJ2-1; D gene unclear. This CDR3 is built from 12 residues. Trimming removed 2 bases at V and 3 bases at J, with 5 bases between. Looked up from germline, CDR1 is GTSNPN and CDR2 is SVGIG (reference sequence). Here the CDR3 reads CAWSRVYNEQFF. The CDR3 DNA reads TGTGCCTGGAGTAGGGTCTACAATGAGCAGTTCTTC.

This chain uses TRBV7-8 with TRBJ1-5, with a possible D match to TRBD1 (5 bases). Trimming took 0 bases from V and 3 from J, leaving 9 bases between them. The CDR3 loop spans 15 amino acids. Looked up from germline, CDR1 is SGHVS and CDR2 is FQNEAQ. The CDR3 region is CASSLAGGINQPQHF. CDR3 coding DNA: TGTGCCAGCAGCTTAGCGGGGGGAATCAATCAGCCCCAGCATTTT.